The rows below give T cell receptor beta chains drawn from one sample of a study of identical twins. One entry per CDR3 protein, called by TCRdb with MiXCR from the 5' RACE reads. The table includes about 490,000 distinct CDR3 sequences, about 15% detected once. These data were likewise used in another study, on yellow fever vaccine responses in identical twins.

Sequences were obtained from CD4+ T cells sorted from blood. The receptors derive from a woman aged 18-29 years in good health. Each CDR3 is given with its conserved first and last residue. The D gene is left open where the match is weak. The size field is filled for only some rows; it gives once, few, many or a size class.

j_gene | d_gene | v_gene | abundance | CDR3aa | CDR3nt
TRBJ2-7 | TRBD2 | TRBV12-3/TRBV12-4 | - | CASSFKGLAGDEQYF | TGTGCCAGCAGTTTCAAGGGGCTAGCGGGAGACGAGCAGTACTTC
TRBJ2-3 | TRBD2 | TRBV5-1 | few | CASKGLAGTDTQYF | TGCGCCAGCAAAGGACTAGCGGGAACAGATACGCAGTATTTT
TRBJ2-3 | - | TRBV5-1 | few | CASSKTGTTDTQYF | TGCGCCAGCAGCAAAACAGGGACCACAGATACGCAGTATTTT
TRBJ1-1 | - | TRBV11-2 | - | CASSPGDPPNTEAFF | TGTGCCAGCAGCCCGGGGGACCCCCCAAACACTGAAGCTTTCTTT
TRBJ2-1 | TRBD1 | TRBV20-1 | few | CSARDGDRVFNEQFF | TGCAGTGCTAGAGATGGGGACAGGGTGTTCAATGAGCAGTTCTTC
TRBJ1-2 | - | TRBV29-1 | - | CSVERYDRSGYTF | TGCAGCGTTGAAAGATATGACAGGTCGGGCTACACCTTC
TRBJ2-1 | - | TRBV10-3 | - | CAATTYNEQFF | TGTGCCGCGACTACCTACAATGAGCAGTTCTTC
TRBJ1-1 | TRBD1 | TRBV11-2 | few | CASSADRGSEAFF | TGTGCCAGCAGCGCGGACAGGGGAAGTGAAGCTTTCTTT
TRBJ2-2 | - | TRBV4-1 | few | CASSQFSGLNTGELFF | TGCGCCAGCAGCCAGTTCAGCGGACTAAACACCGGGGAGCTGTTTTTT
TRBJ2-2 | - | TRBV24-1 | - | CATSDSRGFRGGELFF | TGTGCCACCAGTGATTCCAGGGGATTTCGAGGCGGGGAGCTGTTTTTT
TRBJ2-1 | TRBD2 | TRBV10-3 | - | CAISESVTSGYNEQFF | TGTGCCATCAGTGAGTCGGTGACTAGCGGTTACAATGAGCAGTTCTTC
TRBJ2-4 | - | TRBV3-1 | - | CASSQDSTGSGIQYF | TGTGCCAGCAGCCAAGATTCGACCGGTTCCGGCATTCAGTACTTC
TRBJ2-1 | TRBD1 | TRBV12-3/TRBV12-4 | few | CASRLGGGTGGYNEQFF | TGTGCCAGCAGACTAGGTGGGGGGACAGGGGGGTACAATGAGCAGTTCTTC
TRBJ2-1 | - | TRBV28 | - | CASSLGRSPYNEQFF | TGTGCCAGCAGTTTGGGACGCAGCCCCTACAATGAGCAGTTCTTC
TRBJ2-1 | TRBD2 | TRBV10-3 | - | CAISSGRSNEQFF | TGTGCCATCAGCAGCGGGAGGTCCAATGAGCAGTTCTTC
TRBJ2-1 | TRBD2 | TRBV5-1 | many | CASSFALAGGASYNEQFF | TGCGCCAGCAGCTTTGCACTAGCGGGAGGTGCCTCCTACAATGAGCAGTTCTTC
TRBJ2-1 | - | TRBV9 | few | CASSFRPGPNNEQFF | TGTGCCAGCAGCTTCCGACCGGGACCAAACAATGAGCAGTTCTTC
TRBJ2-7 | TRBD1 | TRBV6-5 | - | CASSSPDRSSYEQYF | TGTGCCAGCAGTTCCCCGGACAGGAGCTCCTACGAGCAGTACTTC
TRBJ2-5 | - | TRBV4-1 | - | CASSQGSGNQETQYF | TGCGCCAGCAGCCAAGGGTCCGGGAACCAAGAGACCCAGTACTTC
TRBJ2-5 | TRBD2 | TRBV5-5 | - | CASSQGPQRGETQYF | TGTGCCAGCAGCCAGGGACCCCAGCGGGGAGAGACCCAGTACTTC
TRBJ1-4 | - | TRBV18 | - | CASSPSDRQNEKLFF | TGTGCCAGCTCACCATCGGACCGCCAGAATGAAAAACTGTTTTTT
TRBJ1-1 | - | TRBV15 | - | CATSRGRTAENTEAFF | TGTGCCACCAGCAGAGGGAGGACAGCCGAGAACACTGAAGCTTTCTTT
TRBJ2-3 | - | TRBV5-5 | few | CASSQVRNTDTQYF | TGTGCCAGCAGCCAGGTTAGGAACACAGATACGCAGTATTTT
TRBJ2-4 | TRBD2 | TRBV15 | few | CATGTTAKNIQYF | TGTGCCACTGGGACTACGGCCAAAAACATTCAGTACTTC
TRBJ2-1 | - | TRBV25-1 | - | CASSWAGGANEQFF | TGTGCCAGCAGTTGGGCAGGGGGGGCGAATGAGCAGTTCTTC
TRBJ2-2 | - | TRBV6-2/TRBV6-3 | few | CASSYGGTTGELFF | TGTGCCAGCAGTTATGGGGGGACCACCGGGGAGCTGTTTTTT
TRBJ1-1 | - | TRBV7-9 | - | CASSLGSGPEAFF | TGTGCCAGCAGCTTAGGATCGGGACCTGAAGCTTTCTTT
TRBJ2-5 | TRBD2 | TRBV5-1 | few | CASSEGPGLGETQYF | TGCGCCAGCAGCGAGGGGCCGGGACTAGGAGAGACCCAGTACTTC
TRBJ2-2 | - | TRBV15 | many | CATSHRANTGELFF | TGTGCCACCAGCCATAGGGCGAACACCGGGGAGCTGTTTTTT
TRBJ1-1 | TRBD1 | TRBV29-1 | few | CSVAGQGAPNTEAFF | TGCAGCGTCGCCGGACAGGGGGCGCCGAACACTGAAGCTTTCTTT